The clone carrying this T cell receptor (beta chain) is medium-sized in the sample. Only in-frame clones appear in the TCRdb table, and some are missing; sequencing was by immunoSEQ multiplex PCR. The repertoire holds about 350,000 clones, with approximately 90% as singletons. Per germline, CDR1 SNHLY and CDR2 FYNNEI. J was trimmed by 7 bases and V by 10 bases; bases with no gene match: 14. The CDR3 spans 15 residues. These data are taken from a study of Ad26.COV2.S vaccination and SARS-CoV-2 variants. Specified treatment: around 19 received Ad26.COV2.S at low or high dose, single or two shots; five or six received placebo; per-sample allocation not given. Sampling happened 63 days after the first vaccine or placebo injection.

The sequence came from a person aged 18-60 years who received the Ad26.COV2.S COVID-19 vaccine or a placebo. The source material was peripheral blood, sampled in a trial of Ad26.COV2.S vaccine versus placebo. This sequence joins TRBV2 and TRBJ1-3, with 9 positions matching TRBD1. CDR3: CATKTGGDVGNTIYF. The CDR3 DNA reads as TGTGCCACCAAGACAGGGGGAGACGTCGGGAACACCATATATTTT.